The next 29 T cell receptor beta chains were all read from a single sample in a study of cytomegalovirus exposure and HLA in healthy donors. Amplification used 60 Vbeta primers and 13 Jbeta primers. Clones were sequenced by immunoSEQ multiplex PCR, and TCRdb holds only the in-frame ones, with some missing. This sample's table reports 45,000 or so clones. Sequencing was performed on PBMCs. The receptors derive from a male donor in good health and CMV-seronegative.

This chain connects TRBV7-9 to TRBJ2-5, with D perhaps TRBD1 (8 bases). This CDR3 is built from 14 residues. With 5 bases removed from V and 4 bases from J, the gap between germline ends came to 14 bases. Looked up from germline, CDR1 is SEHNR and CDR2 is FQNEAQ (reference sequence). The CDR3 sequence: CASSRTGRVETQYF. CDR3 nucleotide sequence: TGTGCCAGCAGCAGGACAGGGAGGGTAGAGACCCAGTACTTC.

The gene calls are TRBV2 and TRBJ2-1, with 10 positions matching TRBD2. The CDR3 extends over 14 amino acids. Trimming cost V 8 bases and J 2 bases; bases outside gene matches: 3. CDR1 and CDR2 (germline): SNHLY, FYNNEI. The CDR3 DNA sequence: TGTGCCAGCTCGGGACTAGCGACCTACAATGAGCAGTTCTTC. It is translated as CASSGLATYNEQFF. Looking up the rest from reference TRBV2 and TRBJ2-1 gives the full variable domain: EPEVTQTPSHQVTQMGQEVILRCVPISNHLYFYWYRQILGQKVEFLVSFYNNEISEKSEIFDDQFSVERPDGSNFTLKIRSTKLEDSAMYFCASSGLATYNEQFFGPGTRLTVL.

This rearrangement joins TRBV18 to TRBJ2-1; TRBD1 aligns across 9 bases. Germline V lookup: CDR1 KGHSH, CDR2 LQKENI. J lost 7 bases, V lost 5 bases, and 3 bases had no gene match. CDR3 length: 13 residues. The DNA of the CDR3 is TGTGCCAGCTCAACAGGGACAGGGAATGAGCAGTTCTTC. This translates into CASSTGTGNEQFF. The full variable domain, in which reference TRBV18 and TRBJ2-1 provide the parts outside the CDR3, is NAGVMQNPRHLVRRRGQEARLRCSPMKGHSHVYWYRQLPEEGLKFMVYLQKENIIDESGMPKERFSAEFPKEGPSILRIQQVVRGDSAAYFCASSTGTGNEQFFGPGTRLTVL.

The chain employs TRBV7-2 and TRBJ1-6; D gene uncertain. CDR1 SGHTA and CDR2 FQGNSA come from the germline V gene. The V end was cut by 1 base, the J end by 0 bases, with 7 bases between. This CDR3 has 16 amino acids. The CDR3 DNA is TGTGCCAGCAGCTTAGATCTGAGCTCCTATAATTCACCCCTCCACTTT. It encodes CASSLDLSSYNSPLHF.

This chain connects TRBV13 to TRBJ2-7; 8 positions match TRBD2. This CDR3 has 14 amino acids. V shed 1 base and J 2 bases; nucleotides not matched to a gene: 1. CDR1 and CDR2 from the germline V gene are PRHDT and FYEKMQ (reference sequence). The CDR3 is CASSLAGGPYEQYF. CDR3 DNA sequence: TGTGCCAGCAGCTTAGCGGGAGGGCCCTACGAGCAGTACTTC. Full variable domain (remainder filled in from reference TRBV13 and TRBJ2-7): AAGVIQSPRHLIKEKRETATLKCYPIPRHDTVYWYQQGPGQDPQFLISFYEKMQSDKGSIPDRFSAQQFSDYHSELNMSSLELGDSALYFCASSLAGGPYEQYFGPGTRLTVT.

Written as DNA, the CDR3 is TGTGCCAGCTCACTTCTCGGGGTCGGACCCTCTGCAACTAATGAAAAACTGTTTTTT. Amino acid sequence: CASSLLGVGPSATNEKLFF. This sequence joins TRBV18 and TRBJ1-4; the D is unclear. There are 19 residues in the CDR3. Germline lookup yields CDR1 KGHSH and CDR2 LQKENI. V was pared by 4 bases and J by 0 bases, with 21 bases between.

This chain links TRBV5-1 with TRBJ1-1; unclear D gene. The CDR3 runs 16 residues. Germline V gene lookup returns CDR1 SGHRS and CDR2 YFSETQ. V lost 6 bases and J lost 0, with 18 bases in between. As DNA, the CDR3 is TGCGCCAGCAATAACCCAGGTTTAGGCCTGAACACTGAAGCTTTCTTT. Protein sequence: CASNNPGLGLNTEAFF.

V usage is TRBV4-3 and J usage is TRBJ1-2; no firm D call. The germline gives CDR1 LGHNA, CDR2 YSLEER. V shed 0 bases and J shed 4 bases, with 12 bases lying between them. The CDR3 spans 15 residues. CDR3 in DNA: TGCGCCAGCAGCCAAGACGCGAAAAGCCCCTATGGCTACACCTTC. Translating gives CASSQDAKSPYGYTF.

The V and J genes are TRBV28 and TRBJ2-7; perhaps TRBD2 as D (6 bases). This CDR3 comprises 15 residues. V was pared by 6 bases and J by 2 bases, with 17 bases between. The germline CDR1 and CDR2 sequences are MDHEN and SYDVKM. CDR3 protein: CASSASGTPTYEQYF. CDR3 sequence (DNA): TGTGCCAGCAGCGCCTCCGGGACTCCAACCTACGAGCAGTACTTC.

The genes are TRBV5-1 and TRBJ1-1, with no clear D. CDR1 SGHRS and CDR2 YFSETQ come from the germline V gene. Trimming shortened V by 1 base and J by 1 base, and 14 bases separated the two germline ends. This CDR3 comprises 16 residues. CDR3: CASSLSAGSKNTEAFF. DNA for the CDR3: TGCGCCAGCAGCTTGAGCGCGGGGAGTAAGAACACTGAAGCTTTCTTT.

The chain couples TRBV7-2 to TRBJ1-2, with D tentatively TRBD1 (5 bases). CDR3 size: 17 residues. Trimming removed 1 base from V and 4 bases from J, with 19 bases in between. The germline V gene has CDR1 SGHTA and CDR2 FQGNSA. CDR3 in DNA: TGTGCCAGCAGCTTAGTGGGGACGGGGGGTAGTAGCTATGGCTACACCTTC. It yields the protein CASSLVGTGGSSYGYTF.

The V call is TRBV14, the J call TRBJ2-7; no firm D call. Germline V CDR1 and CDR2: SGHDN, FVKESK. The CDR3 runs 12 residues. Trimming stripped 5 bases from V and 2 bases from J, with 7 bases between. CDR3 sequence: CASSYNPYEQYF. The CDR3 DNA follows: TGTGCCAGCAGCTACAACCCCTACGAGCAGTACTTC.

The chain employs TRBV7-9 and TRBJ2-5; 7 bases are shared with TRBD2. The CDR3 consists of 12 residues. Germline assignment: CDR1 SEHNR and CDR2 FQNEAQ (reference sequence). The V segment lost 6 bases and the J segment 11 bases; nucleotides outside the gene matches: 9. CDR3: CASSLTPREQYF. In DNA form, the CDR3 reads TGTGCCAGCAGTTTGACCCCGCGGGAGCAGTACTTC.

The chain uses TRBV13 and TRBJ2-3, with a weak D call TRBD1 (6 bases). The CDR3 has 19 residues. Deletions cut 10 bases from V and 0 bases from J, with 29 bases between. Germline CDR1 and CDR2: PRHDT and FYEKMQ (reference sequence). CDR3: CATLANAGTPVTSTDTQYF. In DNA, the CDR3 is TGTGCCACCCTCGCCAACGCCGGGACACCGGTGACTAGCACAGATACGCAGTATTTT.

V usage is TRBV10-3 and J usage is TRBJ1-5, with a weak D call TRBD1 (5 bases). The CDR3 loop spans 14 amino acids. V lost 0 bases, J lost 5 bases, and 8 bases lay in between. Germline CDR1 and CDR2: ENHRY and SYGVKD. CDR3 loop: CAISESDKDQPQHF. In DNA form, the CDR3 reads TGTGCCATCAGTGAGTCGGACAAGGATCAGCCCCAGCATTTT.

The CDR3 sequence is CASSSDKVTLAGGETQYF. In nucleotides, the CDR3 is TGCGCCAGCAGCTCCGACAAGGTAACTTTAGCGGGAGGAGAGACCCAGTACTTC. The chain has TRBV5-1 and TRBJ2-5, with 10 bases identical to TRBD2. The J segment lost 4 bases and the V segment lost 3 bases, leaving 15 bases of the junction unmatched. Germline CDR1 is SGHRS and CDR2 is YFSETQ. The CDR3 covers 18 residues.

This chain connects TRBV4-1 to TRBJ2-7, with TRBD2 identical over 8 bases. The CDR3 totals 17 residues. J was trimmed by 7 bases and V by 0 bases; bases with no gene match: 14. The germline gives CDR1 MGHRA, CDR2 YSYEKL. CDR3 coding DNA: TGCGCCAGCAGCCAAGAGGGATCAGGGACTAGAGGCAATGAGCAGTACTTC. Translation: CASSQEGSGTRGNEQYF.

The chain carries TRBV27 and TRBJ2-5; D may be TRBD2 (5 bases). V was shortened by 3 bases and J by 4 bases, with 15 bases between the two germline ends. The CDR3 runs 15 residues. Germline-derived CDR1 and CDR2 are MNHEY and SMNVEV (reference sequence). CDR3: CASSLGASGPETQYF. DNA for the CDR3: TGTGCCAGCAGTTTGGGAGCTTCCGGGCCAGAGACCCAGTACTTC.

The rearrangement joins TRBV6-1 to TRBJ2-6; possible D gene TRBD2, 5 bases. Germline V gene data show CDR1 as MNHNS and CDR2 as SASEGT. The length of the CDR3 is 15 residues. The germline V and J ends were trimmed by 3 bases and 1 base, with 7 bases remaining between them. The CDR3 reads CASSEGASGANVLTF. The CDR3 coding sequence is TGTGCCAGCAGTGAGGGAGCTTCTGGGGCCAACGTCCTGACTTTC.

The chain links TRBV19 to TRBJ2-7; 10 nucleotides line up with TRBD1. Unmatched junction bases numbered 5, after V lost 9 bases and J lost 0 bases. Germline V gene lookup returns CDR1 LNHDA and CDR2 SQIVND (reference sequence). The CDR3 extends over 14 amino acids. The CDR3 DNA is TGTGCCAGCCAGCGGACAGGGGGCTCCTACGAGCAGTACTTC. Encoded protein: CASQRTGGSYEQYF. The full variable domain, rest sourced from reference TRBV19 and TRBJ2-7, is DGGITQSPKYLFRKEGQNVTLSCEQNLNHDAMYWYRQDPGQGLRLIYYSQIVNDFQKGDIAEGYSVSREKKESFPLTVTSAQKNPTAFYLCASQRTGGSYEQYFGPGTRLTVT.

The chain links TRBV27 to TRBJ2-7; 8 bases match TRBD2. J was trimmed by 3 bases and V by 4 bases; bases with no gene match: 5. The CDR3 consists of 14 residues. CDR1 MNHEY and CDR2 SMNVEV come from the germline V gene (reference sequence). The CDR3 sequence is CASSSGTSGYEQYF. The CDR3 nucleotides are TGTGCCAGCAGTTCTGGGACTAGTGGCTACGAGCAGTACTTC.

The gene calls are TRBV28 and TRBJ2-7; 8 bases are shared with TRBD1. Losses at the gene ends were 5 bases for V and 4 bases for J; bases not matched to a gene: 10. Looked up from germline, CDR1 is MDHEN and CDR2 is SYDVKM. CDR3 length: 15 amino acids. The CDR3 here is CASSGPGQGGYEQYF. The CDR3 DNA follows: TGTGCCAGCAGTGGCCCCGGACAGGGAGGATACGAGCAGTACTTC.

The rearrangement links TRBV4-1 to TRBJ2-6; 8 bases agree with TRBD2. Germline lookup yields CDR1 MGHRA and CDR2 YSYEKL. V lost 4 bases and J lost 4; bases outside the gene matches: 12. The CDR3 is 18 amino acids. This CDR3 is CASSRLLRGASGANVLTF. As DNA, the CDR3 is TGCGCCAGCAGCCGATTGTTGCGGGGGGCCTCCGGGGCCAACGTCCTGACTTTC.

J is TRBJ2-5 and V is TRBV19; 15 nucleotides agree with TRBD2. From germline, CDR1 is LNHDA and CDR2 SQIVND (reference sequence). The CDR3 extends over 17 amino acids. Losses at the gene ends were 1 base for V and 5 bases for J; bases not matched to a gene: 5. DNA for the CDR3: TGTGCCAGTAGTATAGGCGGACTAGCGGGAGGGCAGGAGACCCAGTACTTC. Amino acids: CASSIGGLAGGQETQYF.

V and J are TRBV18 and TRBJ2-7; TRBD1 agrees at 8 bases. V trimming: 6 bases; J trimming: 3 bases; junction bases outside the gene matches: 13. The CDR3 is 16 amino acids. Germline CDR1 is KGHSH and CDR2 is LQKENI. The CDR3 bases are TGTGCCAGCTCTCGGGCCTCGGGACAGGTAAGCTACGAGCAGTACTTC. Amino acid sequence: CASSRASGQVSYEQYF.

The genes are TRBV10-3 and TRBJ2-7; 15 bases fit TRBD2. The CDR3 totals 17 residues. The V gene's germline CDR1 is ENHRY and CDR2 SYGVKD. Losses at the gene ends were 3 bases for V and 6 bases for J; bases not matched to a gene: 9. The CDR3 protein is CAISDSGLAGGPSEQYF. DNA of the CDR3: TGTGCCATCAGTGATTCCGGACTAGCGGGAGGGCCGAGCGAGCAGTACTTC.

The chain is built from TRBV7-9 and TRBJ2-3, with D perhaps TRBD1 (6 bases). The V gene's germline CDR1 is SEHNR and CDR2 FQNEAQ (reference sequence). V was clipped by 6 bases and J by 0 bases, with 13 bases between them. This CDR3 comprises 15 residues. The CDR3 DNA reads TGTGCCAGCAGTTTGACAGGCGATAGCACAGATACGCAGTATTTT. It codes for CASSLTGDSTDTQYF.

Considering frequency, this clone is medium-sized. V gene TRBV4-1 combines with J gene TRBJ2-7, with TRBD2 identical over 9 bases. V gave up 3 bases and J gave up 4 bases; unmatched junction bases: 13. Germline V CDR1 and CDR2: MGHRA, YSYEKL. This CDR3 spans 17 amino acids. The CDR3 DNA reads as TGCGCCAGCAGCCACTATCTCCCATCTAGCGGGAAGTACGAGCAGTACTTC. It encodes CASSHYLPSSGKYEQYF.

This chain links TRBV7-8 with TRBJ2-3, with 9 bases aligning to TRBD1. Germline-derived CDR1 and CDR2 are SGHVS and FQNEAQ. The CDR3 covers 13 residues. With 5 bases clipped from V and 6 bases from J, the junction kept 3 bases outside the gene matches. The CDR3 DNA reads as TGTGCCAGCAGCGGACAGGGGAGGGATACGCAGTATTTT. Its translation: CASSGQGRDTQYF.